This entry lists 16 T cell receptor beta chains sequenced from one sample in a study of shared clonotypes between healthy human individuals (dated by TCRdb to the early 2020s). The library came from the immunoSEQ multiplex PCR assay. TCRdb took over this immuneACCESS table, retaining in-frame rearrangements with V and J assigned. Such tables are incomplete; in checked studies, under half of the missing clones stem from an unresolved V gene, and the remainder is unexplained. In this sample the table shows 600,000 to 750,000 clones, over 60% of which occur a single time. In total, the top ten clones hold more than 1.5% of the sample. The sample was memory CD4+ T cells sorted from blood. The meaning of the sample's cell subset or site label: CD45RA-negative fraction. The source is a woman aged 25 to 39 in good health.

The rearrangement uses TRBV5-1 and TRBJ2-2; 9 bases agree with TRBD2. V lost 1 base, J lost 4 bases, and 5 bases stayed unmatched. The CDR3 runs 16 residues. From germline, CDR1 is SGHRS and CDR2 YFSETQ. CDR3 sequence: CASSLPSGTLTGELFF. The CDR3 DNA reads TGCGCCAGCAGCTTGCCTAGCGGGACCCTCACCGGGGAGCTGTTTTTT. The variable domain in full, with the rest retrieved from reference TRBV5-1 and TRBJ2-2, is KAGVTQTPRYLIKTRGQQVTLSCSPISGHRSVSWYQQTPGQGLQFLFEYFSETQRNKGNFPGRFSGRQFSNSRSEMNVSTLELGDSALYLCASSLPSGTLTGELFFGEGSRLTVL.

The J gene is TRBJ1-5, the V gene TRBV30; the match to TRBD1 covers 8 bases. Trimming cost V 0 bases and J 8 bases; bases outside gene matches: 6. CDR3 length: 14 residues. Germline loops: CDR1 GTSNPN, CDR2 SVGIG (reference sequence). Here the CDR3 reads CAWSVPDRVEPQHF. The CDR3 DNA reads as TGTGCCTGGAGTGTACCGGACAGGGTGGAGCCCCAGCATTTT.

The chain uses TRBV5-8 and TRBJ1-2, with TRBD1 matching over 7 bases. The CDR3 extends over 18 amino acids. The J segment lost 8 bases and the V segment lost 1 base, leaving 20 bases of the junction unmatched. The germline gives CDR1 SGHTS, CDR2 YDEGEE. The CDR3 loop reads CASSLSWGQWLSVVGYTF. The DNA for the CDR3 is TGTGCCAGCAGCTTGTCCTGGGGACAGTGGTTATCAGTCGTGGGCTACACCTTC.

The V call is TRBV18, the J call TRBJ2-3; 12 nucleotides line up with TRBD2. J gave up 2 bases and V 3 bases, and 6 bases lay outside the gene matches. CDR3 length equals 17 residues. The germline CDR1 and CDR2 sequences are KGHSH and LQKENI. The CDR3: CASSPIGLAGLTDTQYF. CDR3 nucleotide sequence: TGTGCCAGCTCACCGATCGGACTAGCGGGACTCACAGATACGCAGTATTTT. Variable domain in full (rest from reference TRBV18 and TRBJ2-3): NAGVMQNPRHLVRRRGQEARLRCSPMKGHSHVYWYRQLPEEGLKFMVYLQKENIIDESGMPKERFSAEFPKEGPSILRIQQVVRGDSAAYFCASSPIGLAGLTDTQYFGPGTRLTVL.

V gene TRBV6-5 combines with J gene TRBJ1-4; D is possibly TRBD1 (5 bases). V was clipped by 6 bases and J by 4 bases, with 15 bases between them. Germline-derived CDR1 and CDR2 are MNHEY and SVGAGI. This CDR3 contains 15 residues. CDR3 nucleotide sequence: TGTGCCAGCAGCCTAACCGGGGGATTTAATGAAAAACTGTTTTTT. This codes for CASSLTGGFNEKLFF.

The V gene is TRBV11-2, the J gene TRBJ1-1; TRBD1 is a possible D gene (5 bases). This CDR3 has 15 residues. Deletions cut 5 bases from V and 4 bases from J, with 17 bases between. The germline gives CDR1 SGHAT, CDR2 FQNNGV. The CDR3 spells CASSGDGGGGTEAFF. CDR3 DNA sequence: TGTGCCAGCAGCGGAGACGGGGGAGGTGGCACTGAAGCTTTCTTT.

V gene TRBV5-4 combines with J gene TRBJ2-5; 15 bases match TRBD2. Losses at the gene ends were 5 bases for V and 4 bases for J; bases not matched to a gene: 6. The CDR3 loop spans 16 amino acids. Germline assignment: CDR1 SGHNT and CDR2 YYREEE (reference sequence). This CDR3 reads CASRGGLAGGVETQYF. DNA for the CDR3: TGTGCCAGCAGAGGCGGACTAGCGGGAGGGGTAGAGACCCAGTACTTC.

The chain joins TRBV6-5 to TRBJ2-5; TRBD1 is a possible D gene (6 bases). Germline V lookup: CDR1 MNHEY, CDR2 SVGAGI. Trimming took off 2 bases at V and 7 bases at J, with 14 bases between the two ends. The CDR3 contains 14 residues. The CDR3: CASSYQGRGGTQYF. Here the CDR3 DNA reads TGTGCCAGCAGTTACCAGGGGCGCGGAGGGACCCAGTACTTC.

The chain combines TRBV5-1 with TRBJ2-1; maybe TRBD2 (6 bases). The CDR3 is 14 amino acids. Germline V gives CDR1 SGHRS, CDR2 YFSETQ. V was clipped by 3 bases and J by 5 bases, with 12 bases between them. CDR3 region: CASSWSPGDNEQFF. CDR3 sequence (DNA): TGCGCCAGCAGCTGGTCCCCGGGGGACAATGAGCAGTTCTTC.

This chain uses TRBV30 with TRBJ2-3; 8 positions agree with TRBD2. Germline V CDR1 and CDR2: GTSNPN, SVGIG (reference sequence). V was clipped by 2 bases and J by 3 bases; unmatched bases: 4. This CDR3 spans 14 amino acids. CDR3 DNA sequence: TGTGCCTGGAGTACGGGAGGGGGTACAGATACGCAGTATTTT. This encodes CAWSTGGGTDTQYF.

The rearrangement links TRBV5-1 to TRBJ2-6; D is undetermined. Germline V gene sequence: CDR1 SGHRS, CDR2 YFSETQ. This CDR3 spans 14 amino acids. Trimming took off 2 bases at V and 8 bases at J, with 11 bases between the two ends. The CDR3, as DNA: TGCGCCAGCAGCTTTAATGACCGGCCCAACGTCCTGACTTTC. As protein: CASSFNDRPNVLTF.

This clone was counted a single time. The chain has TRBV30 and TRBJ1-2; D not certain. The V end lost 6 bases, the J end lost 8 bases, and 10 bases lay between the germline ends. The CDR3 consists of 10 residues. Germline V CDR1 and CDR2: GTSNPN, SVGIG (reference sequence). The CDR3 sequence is CACGQLGYTF. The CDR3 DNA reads TGTGCCTGTGGGCAACTCGGCTACACCTTC.

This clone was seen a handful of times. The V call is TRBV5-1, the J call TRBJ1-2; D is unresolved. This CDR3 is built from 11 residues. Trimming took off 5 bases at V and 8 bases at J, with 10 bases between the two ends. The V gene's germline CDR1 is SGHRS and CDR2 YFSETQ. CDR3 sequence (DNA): TGCGCCAGCAGTAATGATGAGGGCTACACCTTC. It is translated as CASSNDEGYTF. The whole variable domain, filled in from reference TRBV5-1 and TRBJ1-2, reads KAGVTQTPRYLIKTRGQQVTLSCSPISGHRSVSWYQQTPGQGLQFLFEYFSETQRNKGNFPGRFSGRQFSNSRSEMNVSTLELGDSALYLCASSNDEGYTFGSGTRLTVV.

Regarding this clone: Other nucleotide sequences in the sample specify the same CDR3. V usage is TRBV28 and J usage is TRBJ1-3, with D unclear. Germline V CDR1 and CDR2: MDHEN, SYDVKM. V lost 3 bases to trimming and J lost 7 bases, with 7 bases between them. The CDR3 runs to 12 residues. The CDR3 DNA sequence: TGTGCCAGCAGTTTCACCGGGAACACCATATATTTT. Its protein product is CASSFTGNTIYF.

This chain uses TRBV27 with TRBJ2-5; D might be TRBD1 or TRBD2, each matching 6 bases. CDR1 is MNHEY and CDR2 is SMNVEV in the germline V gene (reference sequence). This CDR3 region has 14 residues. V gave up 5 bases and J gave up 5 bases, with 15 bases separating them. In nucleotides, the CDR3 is TGTGCCAGCAGTGCGCGGAGGGGGGTGGAGACCCAGTACTTC. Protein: CASSARRGVETQYF.

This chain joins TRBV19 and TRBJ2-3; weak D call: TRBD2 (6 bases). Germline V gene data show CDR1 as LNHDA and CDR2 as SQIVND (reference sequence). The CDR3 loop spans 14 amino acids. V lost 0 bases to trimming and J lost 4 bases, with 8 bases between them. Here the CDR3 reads CASSIDLAADTQYF. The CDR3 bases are TGTGCCAGTAGTATAGATTTAGCGGCAGATACGCAGTATTTT.